This T cell receptor (beta chain) came from a study of cytomegalovirus exposure and HLA in healthy donors. Germline CDR1 is SGHTA and CDR2 is FQGNSA. This CDR3 spans 16 amino acids. Trimming took off 2 bases at V and 3 bases at J, with 14 bases between the two ends. Assay: immunoSEQ multiplex PCR; the TCRdb copy retains only in-frame clones and omits some. This sample carries some 170,000 clones, around 86% of them seen once, and the ten largest clones take 2.7%. Sequences were obtained from PBMCs. This clonotype originated in a man aged 18 to 29 in good health and CMV-seropositive. The V call is TRBV7-2, the J call TRBJ1-5; D is possibly TRBD1 (5 bases). The CDR3 nucleotides are TGTGCCAGCAGCTTATTCACAGGCCCCCACAATCAGCCCCAGCATTTT. Amino acids: CASSLFTGPHNQPQHF.